A selection of T cell receptor beta chains follows, all from one sample in a study of sequential checkpoint blockade in melanoma. Assay used: immunoSEQ multiplex PCR; TCRdb lists only in-frame clones, some missing. Here the sample spans some 8,000 clones, roughly 90% being singletons. The specimen comprised CD8+ T cells sorted from blood (inferred from file names), sampled from a patient given nivolumab and ipilimumab in sequence. These receptors were taken from a human donor with melanoma. CDR3s leave out the opening cysteine and the closing phenylalanine or tryptophan. Fields, in order: V gene, CDR3 length, J gene, CDR3 protein.

>TRBV29-1|10|TRBJ1-2
SVVTGNYGYT
>TRBV27|13|TRBJ2-7
ASSLSSGSINEQY
>TRBV11-2|14|TRBJ2-7
ASSLDPAGEAYEQY
>TRBV6-1|13|TRBJ1-1
ASRALLGGGSEAF
>TRBV27|12|TRBJ2-7
ASSLSGRYYEQY
>TRBV27|16|TRBJ2-7
ASSLSGGRGRDFYEQY
>TRBV28|13|TRBJ2-1
ASSLEVLSYNEQF
>TRBV18|17|TRBJ2-6
ASSPPRPTLLSGANVLT
>TRBV16|10|TRBJ2-7
ASSLGGYEQY
>TRBV7-8|14|TRBJ2-7
ASKVRETRETYERY
>TRBV7-6|13|TRBJ2-7
ASSAEGLAGREQY
>TRBV6-1|12|TRBJ1-2
ASSEVGQGNGYT
>TRBV4-1|15|TRBJ2-7
ASSQGRLRNRDYEQY
>TRBV7-9|12|TRBJ1-2
ASSPVLRLDGYT
>TRBV29-1|12|TRBJ2-1
SVVLGTSGRASF
>TRBV9|14|TRBJ1-1
ASSVEGGGLDTEAF
>TRBV13|14|TRBJ1-1
ASSPSVGGLNTEAF
>TRBV7-6|13|TRBJ1-5
ASSRTSQANQPQH
>TRBV5-1|13|TRBJ1-5
ASSLRQGLDQPQH
>TRBV27|9|TRBJ2-7
ASSLGGEQY
>TRBV7-9|12|TRBJ2-7
ASSPRLGDYEQY
>TRBV29-1|16|TRBJ2-6
SVEDPGQGVSGANVLT
>TRBV19|13|TRBJ1-1
ASWDRGVSSTEAF
>TRBV4-3|14|TRBJ1-1
ASSQDPGPMNTEAF
>TRBV4-1|14|TRBJ1-5
ASSLDRGYSNQPQH
>TRBV10-3|12|TRBJ2-7
AISDPAGVYEQY
>TRBV7-9|14|TRBJ1-1
ASSLEQTSLNTEAF
>TRBV28|13|TRBJ2-7
ASTLTGGVSYEQY
>TRBV19|14|TRBJ1-2
ASSLGTGGRYYGYT
>TRBV4-2|12|TRBJ1-1
ASSRTKTNTEAF
>TRBV7-6|18|TRBJ2-3
ASSATPLAGQFRDTDTQY
>TRBV27|13|TRBJ1-5
ASSLYYDSNQPQH
>TRBV2|14|TRBJ2-1
ASRVNTRSSYNEQF
>TRBV10-3|11|TRBJ1-5
AINQGANQPQH
>TRBV7-9|12|TRBJ2-7
ASSPREGRYEQY
>TRBV9|13|-
ASSVGATEGYEQY
>TRBV27|12|TRBJ2-7
ASSWTRAAYEQY
>TRBV19|12|TRBJ2-1
ASSKDRGDNEQF
>TRBV14|13|TRBJ1-5
ASSPQGLTGVPQH
>TRBV28|14|TRBJ2-2
ASSLSPSGSLGELF
>TRBV6-5|13|TRBJ2-7
ASSLTSGSNYEQY
>TRBV5-6|9|TRBJ1-1
ASSDGTGSF
>TRBV6-1|12|TRBJ1-2
ASGPWGHGYGYT